The clone carrying this TCR beta chain was recorded at least ten times. The target antigen is unknown. Scientists amplified the TCR beta CDR3 regions from RNA transcripts. RT-PCR with HTBI primers came first, then second-round multiplex PCR. TCRdb reanalysed the multiplex PCR reads using MiXCR and keeps one entry per CDR3 protein. This sample has under 250,000 distinct CDR3 sequences, with 20% to 25% found just once. The diagnosis was founded upon clinical symptoms, serum thyroxine, TRAb, thyroid ultrasound and orbital computed tomography. The data originate from a study of Graves' ophthalmopathy and Graves' hyperthyroidism. Study-wide results and caveats: Most clonotypes expanded in thyroid above 0.001 frequency were present in blood too.

The V gene lost 1 base and the J gene lost 0 bases, with 9 bases spanning the gap. The CDR3 consists of 15 residues. Sequencing input: peripheral blood. This sequence originates from a woman aged 50 to 60 with Graves' ophthalmopathy. This sequence joins TRBV12-3 or TRBV12-4 and TRBJ2-5; possible D gene TRBD1, 5 bases. The chain's CDR3 is CASSLEDKYQETQYF. CDR3 coding DNA: TGTGCCAGCAGTTTAGAGGACAAGTACCAAGAGACCCAGTACTTC.